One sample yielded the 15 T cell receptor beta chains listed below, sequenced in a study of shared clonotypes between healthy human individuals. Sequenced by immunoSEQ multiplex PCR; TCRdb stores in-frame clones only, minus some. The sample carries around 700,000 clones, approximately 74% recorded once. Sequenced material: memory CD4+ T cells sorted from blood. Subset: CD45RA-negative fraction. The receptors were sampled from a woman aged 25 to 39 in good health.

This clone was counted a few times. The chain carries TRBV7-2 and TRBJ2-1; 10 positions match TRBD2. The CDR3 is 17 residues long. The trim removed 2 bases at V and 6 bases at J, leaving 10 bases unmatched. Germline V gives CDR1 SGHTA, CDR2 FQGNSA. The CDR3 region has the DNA TGTGCCAGCAGCTTAAGGTATTGGACTAGCGGTCTCAATGAGCAGTTCTTC. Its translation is CASSLRYWTSGLNEQFF.

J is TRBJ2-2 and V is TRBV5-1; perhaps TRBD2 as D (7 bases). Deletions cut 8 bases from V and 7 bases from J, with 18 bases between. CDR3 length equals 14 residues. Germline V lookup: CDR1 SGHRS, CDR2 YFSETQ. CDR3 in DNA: TGCGCCAGTCGTCGTGGGGGGGCCGACGGGGAGCTGTTTTTT. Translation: CASRRGGADGELFF.

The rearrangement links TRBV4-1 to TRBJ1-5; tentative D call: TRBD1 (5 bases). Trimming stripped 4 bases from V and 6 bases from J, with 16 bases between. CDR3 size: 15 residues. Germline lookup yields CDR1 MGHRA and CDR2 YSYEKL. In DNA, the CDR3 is TGCGCCAGCAGCCTCCGGCAGGGAGGGGTTCAGCCCCAGCATTTT. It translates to CASSLRQGGVQPQHF.

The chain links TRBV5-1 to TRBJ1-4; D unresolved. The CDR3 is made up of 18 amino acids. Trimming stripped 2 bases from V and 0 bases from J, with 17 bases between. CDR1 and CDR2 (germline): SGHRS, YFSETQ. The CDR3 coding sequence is TGCGCCAGCAGCTTCGTATTGCAGGCCGCGGCAACTAATGAAAAACTGTTTTTT. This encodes CASSFVLQAAATNEKLFF.

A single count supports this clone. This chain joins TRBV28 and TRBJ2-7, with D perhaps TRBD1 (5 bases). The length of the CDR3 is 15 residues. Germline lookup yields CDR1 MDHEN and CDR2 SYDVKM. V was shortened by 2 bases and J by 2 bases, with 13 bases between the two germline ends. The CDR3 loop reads CASSLGAKPPYEQYF. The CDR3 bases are TGTGCCAGCAGTTTAGGGGCCAAACCCCCCTACGAGCAGTACTTC.

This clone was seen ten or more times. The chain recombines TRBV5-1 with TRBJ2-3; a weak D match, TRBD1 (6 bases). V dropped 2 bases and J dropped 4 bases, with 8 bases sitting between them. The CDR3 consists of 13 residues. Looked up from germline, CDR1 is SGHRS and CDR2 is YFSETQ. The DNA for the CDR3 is TGCGCCAGCAGCTTCGGACAGTCAGATACGCAGTATTTT. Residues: CASSFGQSDTQYF.

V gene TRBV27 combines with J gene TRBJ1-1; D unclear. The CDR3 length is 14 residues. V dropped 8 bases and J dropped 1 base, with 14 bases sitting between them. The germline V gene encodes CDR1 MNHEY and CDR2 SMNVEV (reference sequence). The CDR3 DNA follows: TGTGCCAGCCACGCCTATCCAGAGAACACTGAAGCTTTCTTT. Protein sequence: CASHAYPENTEAFF.

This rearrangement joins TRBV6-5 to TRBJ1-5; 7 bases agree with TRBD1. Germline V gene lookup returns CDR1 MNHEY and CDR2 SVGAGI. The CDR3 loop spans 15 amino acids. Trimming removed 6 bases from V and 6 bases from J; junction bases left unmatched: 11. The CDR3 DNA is TGTGCCAGCAGCCGATTGACAGGGCCAGGTCAGCCCCAGCATTTT. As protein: CASSRLTGPGQPQHF.

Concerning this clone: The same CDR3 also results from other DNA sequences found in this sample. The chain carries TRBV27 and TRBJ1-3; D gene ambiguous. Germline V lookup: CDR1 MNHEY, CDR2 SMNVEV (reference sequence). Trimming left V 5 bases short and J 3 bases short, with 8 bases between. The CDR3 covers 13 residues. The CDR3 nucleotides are TGTGCCAGCAGTCCCGCGGGTGGAAACACCATATATTTT. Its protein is CASSPAGGNTIYF.

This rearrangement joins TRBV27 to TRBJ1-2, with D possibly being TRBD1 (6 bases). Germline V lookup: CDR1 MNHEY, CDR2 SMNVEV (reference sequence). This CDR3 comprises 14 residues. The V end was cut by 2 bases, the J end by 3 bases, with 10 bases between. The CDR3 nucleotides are TGTGCCAGCAGTTTAAATCCAGGGGACTATGGCTACACCTTC. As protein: CASSLNPGDYGYTF.

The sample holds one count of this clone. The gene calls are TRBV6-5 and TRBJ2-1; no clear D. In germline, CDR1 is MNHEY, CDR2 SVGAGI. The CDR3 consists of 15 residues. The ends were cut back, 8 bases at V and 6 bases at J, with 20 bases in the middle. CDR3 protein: CASSKGGTRGNEQFF. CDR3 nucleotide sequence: TGTGCCAGCTCGAAGGGCGGCACCCGCGGCAATGAGCAGTTCTTC.

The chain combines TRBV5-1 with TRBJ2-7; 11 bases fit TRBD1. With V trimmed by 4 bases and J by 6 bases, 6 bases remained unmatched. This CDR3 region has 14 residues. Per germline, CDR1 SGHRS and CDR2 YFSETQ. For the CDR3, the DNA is TGCGCCAGCAGCCCCGGACAGGGGGCGGCCGAGCAGTACTTC. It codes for CASSPGQGAAEQYF.

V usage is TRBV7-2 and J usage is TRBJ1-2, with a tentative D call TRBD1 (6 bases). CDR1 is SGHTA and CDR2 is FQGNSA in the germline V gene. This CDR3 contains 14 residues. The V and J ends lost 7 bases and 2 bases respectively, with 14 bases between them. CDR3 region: CASTNLGQNYGYTF. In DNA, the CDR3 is TGTGCCAGCACTAACCTCGGACAGAACTATGGCTACACCTTC.

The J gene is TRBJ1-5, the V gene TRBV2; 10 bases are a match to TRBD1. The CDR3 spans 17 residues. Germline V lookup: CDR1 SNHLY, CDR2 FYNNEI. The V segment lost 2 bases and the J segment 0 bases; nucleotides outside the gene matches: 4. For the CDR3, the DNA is TGTGCCAGCAGTGAAAGACAGGGGGCGCTTAGCAATCAGCCCCAGCATTTT. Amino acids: CASSERQGALSNQPQHF. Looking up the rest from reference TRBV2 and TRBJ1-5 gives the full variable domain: EPEVTQTPSHQVTQMGQEVILRCVPISNHLYFYWYRQILGQKVEFLVSFYNNEISEKSEIFDDQFSVERPDGSNFTLKIRSTKLEDSAMYFCASSERQGALSNQPQHFGDGTRLSIL.

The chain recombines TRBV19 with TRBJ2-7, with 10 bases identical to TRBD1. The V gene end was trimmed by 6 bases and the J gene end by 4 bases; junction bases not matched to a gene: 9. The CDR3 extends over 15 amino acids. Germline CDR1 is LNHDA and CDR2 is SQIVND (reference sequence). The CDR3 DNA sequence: TGTGCCAGTAGCCGAAGCCGGACAGGGGGTTACGAGCAGTACTTC. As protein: CASSRSRTGGYEQYF.